This T cell receptor beta chain appears in the sequencing data of a study of beta chain features in type 1 diabetes. Sorting with CD45RO/CCR7/CD25/CD127/CD95/CD27 yielded naive, central memory, regulatory and stem-like memory CD4+ cells. Each population that was sorted was more than 98% pure. Trimming pared 2 bases from V and 3 bases from J, leaving 8 bases between. The CDR3 has 14 residues. CDR1 is SGHVS, CDR2 FQNEAQ, per germline. Sequenced material consisted of expressed TCRB transcripts (all of the isolated RNA was reverse transcribed). Average reads for naive, central memory and regulatory T cell samples were about 3.57 million. Clones were sequenced by immunoSEQ multiplex PCR, and TCRdb holds only the in-frame ones, with some missing. The data show some 60,000 clones, approximately 59% seen once. The study, taken as a whole, reports: A moderate, significant TCRB CDR3 shortening appeared in type 1 diabetes across four CD4+ subsets.

On this clone itself: Antigen: not known.

This chain uses TRBV7-8 with TRBJ2-1, with D unresolved. The specimen was Tregs from blood. The origin of this receptor is a woman younger than 30 in good health. The CDR3: CASSLSENYNEQFF. The DNA of the CDR3 is TGTGCCAGCAGCTTATCAGAAAACTACAATGAGCAGTTCTTC.